The rows below give T cell receptor beta chains drawn from one sample of a study of blood T cell repertoires in COVID-19. The data were produced by immunoSEQ multiplex PCR, yet TCRdb's version contains in-frame clones alone and is incomplete. The repertoire holds approximately 44,000 clones, with 85% to 95% as singletons. The sample consisted of peripheral blood. These receptors all come from a man in his forties or fifties with COVID-19, enrolled during active disease. CDR3s include the opening cysteine and the closing phenylalanine or tryptophan. The order of the fields is CDR3 protein, CDR3 DNA, J gene, V gene, D gene, clone size. The D gene is left open where the match is weak. Clone size appears in some rows only: once, few, many, or a class for an expanded clone.

CDR3: CASSPTDRLSATNEKLFF; DNA: TGTGCCAGCTCACCGACGGACAGGCTATCTGCAACTAATGAAAAACTGTTTTTT; J: TRBJ1-4; V: TRBV18; D: TRBD1; size: -
CDR3: CASRPSRTGGLYEQYF; DNA: TGTGCCAGCAGACCAAGCCGGACAGGCGGGCTTTACGAGCAGTACTTC; J: TRBJ2-7; V: TRBV5-5; D: TRBD1; size: -
CDR3: CASSSPVEQFF; DNA: TGTGCCAGCAGTTCCCCGGTGGAGCAGTTCTTC; J: TRBJ2-1; V: TRBV27; D: -; size: -
CDR3: CASSTTPGQGYEQYF; DNA: TGCGCCAGCAGCACCACCCCGGGACAGGGATACGAGCAGTACTTC; J: TRBJ2-7; V: TRBV5-1; D: TRBD1; size: -
CDR3: CASSRDWGETQYF; DNA: TGTGCCAGCAGCCGGGACTGGGGGGAGACCCAGTACTTC; J: TRBJ2-5; V: TRBV5-4; D: -; size: -
CDR3: CASSLGQPPAGELFF; DNA: TGTGCCAGCAGCTTAGGACAGCCCCCGGCCGGGGAGCTGTTTTTT; J: TRBJ2-2; V: TRBV7-2; D: -; size: once
CDR3: CASSLESGQGYTGELFF; DNA: TGTGCCAGCAGCTTGGAATCCGGACAGGGGTATACCGGGGAGCTGTTTTTT; J: TRBJ2-2; V: TRBV5-4; D: TRBD1; size: once
CDR3: CASRQASSYNEQFF; DNA: TGTGCCAGCAGGCAGGCGAGCTCCTACAATGAGCAGTTCTTC; J: TRBJ2-1; V: TRBV6-5; D: -; size: -
CDR3: CSASPRTSRQETQYF; DNA: TGCAGTGCTAGTCCCCGGACTAGCAGACAAGAGACCCAGTACTTC; J: TRBJ2-5; V: TRBV20-1; D: TRBD2; size: -
CDR3: CASSPRRVTANEKLFF; DNA: TGTGCCAGCTCACCACGCCGGGTTACTGCTAATGAAAAACTGTTTTTT; J: TRBJ1-4; V: TRBV18; D: -; size: -
CDR3: CAGGASGYEQYF; DNA: TGTGCCGGCGGGGCTAGCGGCTACGAGCAGTACTTC; J: TRBJ2-7; V: TRBV7-9; D: TRBD2; size: -
CDR3: CASSYRAGVTPLEQYF; DNA: TGTGCCAGCAGTTACAGGGCGGGGGTCACACCACTCGAGCAGTACTTC; J: TRBJ2-7; V: TRBV6-2/TRBV6-3; D: TRBD2; size: -
CDR3: CASSPRGAGEAEAFF; DNA: TGTGCCAGCAGCCCCCGAGGGGCAGGGGAAGCTGAAGCTTTCTTT; J: TRBJ1-1; V: TRBV7-9; D: -; size: -
CDR3: CASSQLTGVGYGYTF; DNA: TGTGCCAGCAGCCAACTGACAGGGGTTGGATATGGCTACACCTTC; J: TRBJ1-2; V: TRBV5-6; D: TRBD1; size: -
CDR3: CATSSEAQPYGYTF; DNA: TGTGCCACCAGCAGTGAGGCCCAGCCTTATGGCTACACCTTC; J: TRBJ1-2; V: TRBV15; D: -; size: -
CDR3: CASSLSGRQSYNEQFF; DNA: TGTGCCAGTAGTCTTAGCGGGAGACAATCCTACAATGAGCAGTTCTTC; J: TRBJ2-1; V: TRBV19; D: TRBD2; size: -
CDR3: CASSSSGGGTEAFF; DNA: TGTGCCAGCAGTTCCTCAGGGGGCGGCACTGAAGCTTTCTTT; J: TRBJ1-1; V: TRBV6-6; D: TRBD1; size: -
CDR3: CASSLGPYNSPLHF; DNA: TGTGCCAGCAGCCTGGGGCCCTATAATTCACCCCTCCACTTT; J: TRBJ1-6; V: TRBV6-6; D: -; size: few
CDR3: CASSLWAGDTQYF; DNA: TGTGCCAGCAGCTTGTGGGCTGGAGATACGCAGTATTTT; J: TRBJ2-3; V: TRBV5-4; D: -; size: -
CDR3: CASSQDRGSGGELFF; DNA: TGCGCCAGCAGCCAAGACAGGGGGTCTGGCGGGGAGCTGTTTTTT; J: TRBJ2-2; V: TRBV4-1; D: TRBD1; size: -
CDR3: CASSLEPGGRNTEAFF; DNA: TGTGCCAGCAGCTTGGAGCCCGGGGGGCGGAACACTGAAGCTTTCTTT; J: TRBJ1-1; V: TRBV5-8; D: -; size: -
CDR3: CASSSGGSSHEQYF; DNA: TGTGCCAGCAGCTCGGGCGGGAGTTCCCACGAGCAGTACTTC; J: TRBJ2-7; V: TRBV7-3; D: TRBD2; size: -
CDR3: CASSHPFGEVFHEQYF; DNA: TGTGCCAGCAGCCATCCCTTCGGGGAAGTATTCCACGAGCAGTACTTC; J: TRBJ2-7; V: TRBV4-2; D: -; size: -
CDR3: CASSLSRLGEQYF; DNA: TGTGCCAGCAGTCTGTCAAGACTAGGCGAGCAGTACTTC; J: TRBJ2-7; V: TRBV27; D: -; size: -
CDR3: CASSPTPGTGFYQPQHF; DNA: TGTGCCAGCAGCCCGACCCCCGGGACAGGGTTTTATCAGCCCCAGCATTTT; J: TRBJ1-5; V: TRBV27; D: TRBD1; size: -
CDR3: CASSLFSNEQYF; DNA: TGTGCCAGCAGTTTGTTCTCTAACGAGCAGTACTTC; J: TRBJ2-7; V: TRBV12-3/TRBV12-4; D: -; size: once